One sample yielded the 2 T cell receptor beta chains listed below, sequenced in a study of T cells after yellow fever vaccination. Using its own MiXCR run on the 5' RACE reads, TCRdb lists one record per CDR3 protein. The sample lists approximately 550,000 distinct CDR3 sequences; roughly 19% were seen once. The sequenced sample was PBMCs, obtained 15 days after the yellow fever booster vaccination. The source of these receptors is a man aged 25-40 years who received the YFV17D yellow fever vaccine.

The gene calls are TRBV5-4 and TRBJ2-7; D perhaps matches TRBD1 (5 bases). CDR1 is SGHNT, CDR2 YYREEE, per germline (reference sequence). CDR3 length equals 16 residues. The V and J ends lost 0 bases and 2 bases respectively, with 15 bases between them. The CDR3 is CASSLADRRTTYEQYF. Written as DNA, the CDR3 is TGTGCCAGCAGCTTGGCCGACAGAAGGACGACCTACGAGCAGTACTTC.

The CDR3 here is CASISLTGVSGANVLTF. The CDR3 nucleotides are TGTGCCAGCATCAGTTTGACGGGAGTCTCTGGGGCCAACGTCCTGACTTTC. The V and J genes are TRBV2 and TRBJ2-6, with TRBD2 as a possible D gene (6 bases). The CDR3 runs to 17 residues. Between the trimmed V and J ends, which lost 7 bases and 0 bases, there was a span of 16 bases. Germline V gives CDR1 SNHLY, CDR2 FYNNEI. The full variable domain, with the rest looked up from reference TRBV2 and TRBJ2-6, is EPEVTQTPSHQVTQMGQEVILRCVPISNHLYFYWYRQILGQKVEFLVSFYNNEISEKSEIFDDQFSVERPDGSNFTLKIRSTKLEDSAMYFCASISLTGVSGANVLTFGAGSRLTVL.